This record concerns one TCR beta chain sequence. Per the original data handling: Amplifying reference gene primers gave estimates of nucleated cell counts. The data were produced by immunoSEQ multiplex PCR, yet TCRdb's version contains in-frame clones alone and is incomplete. That table gives V, J and clone size, and the DNA gave D and trimming. The sample lists 200,000 or so clones; over 80% were seen once. The data were taken from a study of blood T cell repertoires in COVID-19. CDR3 size: 19 residues. After removal of 0 bases from V and 4 bases from J, the junction contained 12 bases not matched to a gene. From germline, CDR1 is SGHNT and CDR2 YYREEE (reference sequence).

Sequenced material: peripheral blood. This TCR was recovered from a woman in her twenties or thirties with acute or convalescent COVID-19. The V gene is TRBV5-4, the J gene TRBJ2-1, with TRBD2 identical over 11 bases. The CDR3: CASSLGTSGRLPFYNEQFF. For the CDR3, the DNA is TGTGCCAGCAGCTTGGGTACTAGCGGGAGACTACCCTTTTACAATGAGCAGTTCTTC.